These 14 T cell receptor beta chains share one sample of origin, sequenced in a study of identical twins. TCRdb re-analysed the 5' RACE reads in MiXCR, keeping a single row per CDR3 protein. The sample lists about 660,000 distinct CDR3 sequences; over 8.5% were seen once. Another study also made use of these data, one on yellow fever vaccine responses in identical twins.

The sequencing sample was made of PBMCs. These receptors were obtained from a woman aged 18-35 years in good health.

V usage is TRBV4-3 and J usage is TRBJ2-7, with D hard to call. In germline, CDR1 is LGHNA, CDR2 YSLEER. Between the trimmed V and J ends, which lost 0 bases and 6 bases, there was a span of 9 bases. The length of the CDR3 is 13 residues. DNA of the CDR3: TGCGCCAGCAGCCAAGATTGGGGTCTCGAGCAGTACTTC. As protein: CASSQDWGLEQYF.

This clonotype came up a few times. CDR3 protein: CATSEEGIQPQHF. CDR3 DNA: TGTGCCACCAGTGAAGAAGGAATCCAGCCCCAGCATTTT. The genes are TRBV24-1 and TRBJ1-5, with D hard to call. V was shortened by 4 bases and J by 7 bases, with 10 bases between the two germline ends. Per the germline V gene, CDR1 is KGHDR and CDR2 is SFDVKD. The CDR3 loop spans 13 amino acids.

This clonotype was recorded a few times. The V gene is TRBV11-1, the J gene TRBJ2-6; maybe TRBD1 (5 bases). The CDR3 has 18 residues. The V and J ends lost 5 bases and 0 bases respectively, with 17 bases between them. Germline loops: CDR1 SGHAT, CDR2 FQDESV (reference sequence). Here the CDR3 DNA reads TGTGCCAGCAGCGGGATAGACGTAGGGGACTCTGGGGCCAACGTCCTGACTTTC. It codes for CASSGIDVGDSGANVLTF.

The chain carries TRBV6-2 or TRBV6-3 and TRBJ2-3; D gene unclear. Trimming left V 5 bases short and J 7 bases short, with 10 bases between. This CDR3 is 12 amino acids long. Germline loops: CDR1 MNHEY, CDR2 SVGEGT. The CDR3 DNA reads TGTGCCAGCAGTCAGATTGAGAATACGCAGTATTTT. It is translated as CASSQIENTQYF.

This clonotype was seen repeatedly, ten times or more. The chain links TRBV27 to TRBJ2-2; D possibly corresponds to TRBD1 (5 bases). CDR3 length equals 16 residues. Germline assignment: CDR1 MNHEY and CDR2 SMNVEV (reference sequence). The germline V and J ends were trimmed by 7 bases and 5 bases, with 20 bases remaining between them. As DNA, the CDR3 is TGTGCCAGCACCCTACAGGATCGATTGGCTACCGGGGAGCTGTTTTTT. The encoded protein is CASTLQDRLATGELFF.

Only a few counts were recorded for this clonotype. V and J are TRBV7-9 and TRBJ2-1, with 9 positions matching TRBD1. Germline assignment: CDR1 SEHNR and CDR2 FQNEAQ (reference sequence). V lost 5 bases, J lost 9 bases, and 11 bases stayed unmatched. The CDR3 runs to 15 residues. In DNA form, the CDR3 reads TGTGCCAGCAGCATCCAGACAGGGGGTTTTGGTGAGCAGTTCTTC. It yields the protein CASSIQTGGFGEQFF.

This clonotype was counted between two and nine times. The chain is built from TRBV7-6 and TRBJ2-7; no definite D call. V was trimmed by 4 bases and J by 4 bases, leaving 14 bases between them. Germline V gives CDR1 SGHVS, CDR2 FNYEAQ. The CDR3 runs to 14 residues. The CDR3 reads CASSSSAWGYEQYF. The CDR3 DNA reads TGTGCCAGCAGCTCGTCCGCCTGGGGTTACGAGCAGTACTTC.

This clonotype was found a few times. CDR3 in DNA: TGCAGTGCTGAAATTTCCGCAGGTTGGCCAGATACGCAGTATTTT. This codes for CSAEISAGWPDTQYF. The rearrangement links TRBV20-1 to TRBJ2-3; D unresolved. V lost 5 bases and J lost 4, with 19 bases in between. This CDR3 comprises 15 residues. Germline V lookup: CDR1 DFQATT, CDR2 SNEGSKA (reference sequence).

This clonotype was detected a few times. The chain carries TRBV7-6 and TRBJ2-1; TRBD1 agrees at 7 bases. The CDR3 spans 16 residues. With V trimmed by 5 bases and J by 6 bases, 13 bases remained unmatched. Germline CDR1 SGHVS, CDR2 FNYEAQ. The CDR3 DNA reads as TGTGCCAGCAGCATTCGACAGGGTGTTTTGGGCAATGAGCAGTTCTTC. This codes for CASSIRQGVLGNEQFF.

This clonotype has just a few counts. The chain couples TRBV20-1 to TRBJ2-7; 8 bases map to TRBD2. The CDR3 length is 15 residues. Per the germline V gene, CDR1 is DFQATT and CDR2 is SNEGSKA (reference sequence). The J segment lost 0 bases and the V segment lost 3 bases, leaving 7 bases of the junction unmatched. The CDR3 coding sequence is TGCAGTGCTAGTGCATCAACTAGCGGCTCCTACGAGCAGTACTTC. Its protein is CSASASTSGSYEQYF.

The table lists this clonotype with a few counts. The J gene is TRBJ2-7, the V gene TRBV3-1; perhaps TRBD2 as D (6 bases). The CDR3 contains 15 residues. Germline loops: CDR1 LGHDT, CDR2 YNNKEL (reference sequence). V shed 3 bases and J shed 4 bases, with 16 bases lying between them. The CDR3 reads CASSHRENAEYEQYF. The CDR3 coding sequence is TGTGCCAGCAGCCACCGGGAGAATGCTGAATACGAGCAGTACTTC.

This clonotype turned up a few times. The chain is built from TRBV5-5 and TRBJ1-5; D is undetermined. V was clipped by 0 bases and J by 2 bases, with 6 bases between them. The CDR3 spans 14 residues. Germline CDR1 SGHKS, CDR2 YYEKEE (reference sequence). The CDR3 here is CASSLEHRNQPQHF. The CDR3, as DNA: TGTGCCAGCAGCTTGGAACATCGCAATCAGCCCCAGCATTTT.

Here the CDR3 reads CASSLALLKNNEQFF. The CDR3 region has the DNA TGTGCCAGCAGCTTAGCGCTACTAAAAAACAATGAGCAGTTCTTC. The rearrangement joins TRBV7-2 to TRBJ2-1; D is unclear. The CDR3 sequence is 15 residues long. Trimming shortened V by 0 bases and J by 5 bases, and 11 bases separated the two germline ends. Germline V lookup: CDR1 SGHTA, CDR2 FQGNSA.

A note on this clonotype: Possible read error: a much larger clone is one base away. V is TRBV12-3 or TRBV12-4 and J is TRBJ2-3, with TRBD1 matching over 7 bases. V lost 5 bases, J lost 4 bases, and 12 bases stayed unmatched. The CDR3 totals 16 residues. The CDR3 loop is CASSPQGPVHADTQYF. The DNA of the CDR3 is TGTGCCAGCAGTCCACAGGGGCCGGTTCACGCAGATACGCAGTATTTT.